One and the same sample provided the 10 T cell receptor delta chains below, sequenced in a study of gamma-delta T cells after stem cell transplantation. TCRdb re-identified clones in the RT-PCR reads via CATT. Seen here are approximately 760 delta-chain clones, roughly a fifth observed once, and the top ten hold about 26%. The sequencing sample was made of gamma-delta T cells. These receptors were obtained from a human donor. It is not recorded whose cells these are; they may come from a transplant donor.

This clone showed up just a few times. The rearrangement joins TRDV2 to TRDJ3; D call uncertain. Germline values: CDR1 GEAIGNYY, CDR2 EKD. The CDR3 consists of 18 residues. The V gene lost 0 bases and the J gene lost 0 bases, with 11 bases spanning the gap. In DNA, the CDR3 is TGTGCCTGTGACACCGTTATGTCAAGCTCCTGGGACACCCGACAGATGTTTTTC. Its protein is CACDTVMSSSWDTRQMFF.

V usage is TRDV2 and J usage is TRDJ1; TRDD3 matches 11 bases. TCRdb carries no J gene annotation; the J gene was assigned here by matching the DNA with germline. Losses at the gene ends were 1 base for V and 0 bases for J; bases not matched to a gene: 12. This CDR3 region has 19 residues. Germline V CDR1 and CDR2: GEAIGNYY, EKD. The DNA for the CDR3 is TGTGCCTGTGACACTCTTAGTAAGATGGGGGATACGAACACCGATAAACTCATCTTT. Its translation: CACDTLSKMGDTNTDKLIF.

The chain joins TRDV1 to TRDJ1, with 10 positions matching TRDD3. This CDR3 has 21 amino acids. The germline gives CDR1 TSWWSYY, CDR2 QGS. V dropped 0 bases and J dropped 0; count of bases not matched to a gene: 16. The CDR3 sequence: CALGELVLSWGIKLYTDKLIF. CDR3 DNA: TGTGCTCTTGGGGAACTAGTCCTCAGCTGGGGGATAAAGCTGTACACCGATAAACTCATCTTT.

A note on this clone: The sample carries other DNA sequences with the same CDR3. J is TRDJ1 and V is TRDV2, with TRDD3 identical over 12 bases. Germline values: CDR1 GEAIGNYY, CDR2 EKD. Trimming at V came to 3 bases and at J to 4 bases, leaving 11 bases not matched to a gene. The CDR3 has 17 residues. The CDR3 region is CACDALLGDTNVDKLIF. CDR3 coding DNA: TGTGCCTGTGACGCGTTACTGGGGGATACAAACGTCGATAAACTCATCTTT.

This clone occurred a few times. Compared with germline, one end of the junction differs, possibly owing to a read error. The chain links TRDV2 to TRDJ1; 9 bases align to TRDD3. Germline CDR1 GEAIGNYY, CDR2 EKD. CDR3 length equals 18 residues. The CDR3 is CACVTVNTGGLRTDKLIF. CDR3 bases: TGTGCCTGTGTCACCGTTAATACTGGGGGACTACGCACCGATAAACTCATCTTT.

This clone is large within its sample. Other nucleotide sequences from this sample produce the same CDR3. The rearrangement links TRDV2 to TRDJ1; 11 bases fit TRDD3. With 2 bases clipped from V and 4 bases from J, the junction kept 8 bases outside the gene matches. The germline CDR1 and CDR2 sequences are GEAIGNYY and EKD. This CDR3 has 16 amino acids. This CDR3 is CACDMMMGDTRDKLIF. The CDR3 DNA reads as TGTGCCTGTGACATGATGATGGGGGATACGCGCGATAAACTCATCTTT.

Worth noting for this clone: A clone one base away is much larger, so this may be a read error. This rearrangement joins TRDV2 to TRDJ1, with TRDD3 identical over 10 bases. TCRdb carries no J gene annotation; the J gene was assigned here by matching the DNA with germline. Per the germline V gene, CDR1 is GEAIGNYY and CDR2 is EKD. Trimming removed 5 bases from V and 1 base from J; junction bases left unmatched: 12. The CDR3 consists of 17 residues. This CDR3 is CACAKLGDLGLTDKLIF. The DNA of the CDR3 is TGTGCCTGTGCCAAACTGGGGGATTTGGGTCTCACCGATAAACTCATCTTT.

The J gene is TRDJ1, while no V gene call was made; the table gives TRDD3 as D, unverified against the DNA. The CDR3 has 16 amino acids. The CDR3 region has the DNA TGTGCCTGTGACTTACTGGGGGCTACGGGAACCGATAAACTCATCTTT. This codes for CACDLLGATGTDKLIF.

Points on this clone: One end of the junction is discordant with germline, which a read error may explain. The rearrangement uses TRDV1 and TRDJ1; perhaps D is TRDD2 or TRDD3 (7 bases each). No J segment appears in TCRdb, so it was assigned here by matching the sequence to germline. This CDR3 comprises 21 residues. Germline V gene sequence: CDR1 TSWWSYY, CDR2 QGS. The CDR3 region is CALREASFLLTYWGPPGKLIF. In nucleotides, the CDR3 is TGTGCTCTTAGGGAAGCCTCCTTCCTGCTGACTTACTGGGGCCCTCCAGGTAAACTCATCTTT.

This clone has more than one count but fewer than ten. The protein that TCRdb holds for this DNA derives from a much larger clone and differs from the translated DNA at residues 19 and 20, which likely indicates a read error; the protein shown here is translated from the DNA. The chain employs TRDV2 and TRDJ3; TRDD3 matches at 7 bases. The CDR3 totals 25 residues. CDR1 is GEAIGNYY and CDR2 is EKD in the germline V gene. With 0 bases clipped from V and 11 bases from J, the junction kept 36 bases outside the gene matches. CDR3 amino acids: CACDTVSGWGTPLRLSSWVARQMFF. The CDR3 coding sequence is TGTGCCTGTGACACCGTGAGTGGATGGGGGACCCCGCTTCGTTTATCGTCCTGGGTCGCCCGACAGATGTTTTTC.